This TCR beta chain was observed in a study of T cells expressing NK-cell markers. Study-level background: Repertoire data for TCR beta were derived from sorted T cells (CD3+CD56+NKG2C+, CD3+CD56+NKG2C- and CD3+CD56-NKG2C+). One of eight sequenced donors was HCMV-seronegative; the other seven were seropositive. Study outcomes and limitations: Leadership of the CD3+CD56-NKG2C+ fraction also belonged to these clonotypes in a handful of donors.

CDR3 length equals 13 residues. CDR1 and CDR2 from the germline V gene are KGHSH and LQKENI. A note on this clonotype: The antigen is not known.

Libraries used 5'RACE template switching adding universal primer site and UMIs. TCRdb reanalyzed the 5' RACE reads and collapses them to one entry per CDR3 protein, without DNA. This specimen shows roughly 390,000 distinct CDR3 sequences; the ten leading clones hold 4% to 6.5%. The TCR sequence derives from a man aged 18 to 69 in good health. The source material was blood T cells: a sorted CD56 or NKG2C T cell subset, CD4+ or CD8+ T cells, or bulk PBMC T cells (not recorded which). The rearrangement joins TRBV18 to TRBJ2-5; no DNA is available, so the TRBD1 call from TCRdb remains unchecked. The CDR3 protein is CASSPGGRETQYF.